The subject of this entry is one T cell receptor (beta chain). Its target is not known. This entry belongs to a study of T-cell memory formation after mild COVID-19. Study as a whole: The two donors had largely donor-specific TCR clusters.

The TCR alpha and TCR beta cDNA libraries, bearing sample barcodes and UMIs, were generated by 5'RACE using constant-segment primers. TCRdb re-called the 5' RACE reads with MiXCR, one entry per CDR3 protein. The table records about 290,000 distinct CDR3 sequences, roughly 15% of them present only once. The CDR3 length is 16 residues. The trim removed 1 base at V and 3 bases at J, leaving 2 bases unmatched. Germline loops: CDR1 LNHNV, CDR2 YYDKDF (reference sequence). Overall study findings and caveats: What remained unconfirmed was the SARS-CoV-2 specificity of second-wave clones peaking on day 37. Contracting clones, day 15 to 85, had balanced CD4/CD8, and later expanders favored CD4+.

This clonotype originated in a man between 18 and 29 years old who had mild COVID-19 (a few samples of this study predate the infection). Cell type and time point are not known. This chain joins TRBV15 and TRBJ2-1, with 11 bases that match TRBD2. Material for sequencing was PBMCs or a T cell subset sorted from them (not recorded which). The CDR3 loop reads CATSRGLAGIYNEQFF. In DNA, the CDR3 is TGTGCCACCAGCAGAGGACTAGCGGGGATCTACAATGAGCAGTTCTTC. The entire variable domain, with the rest obtained from reference TRBV15 and TRBJ2-1, is as follows: DAMVIQNPRYQVTQFGKPVTLSCSQTLNHNVMYWYQQKSSQAPKLLFHYYDKDFNNEADTPDNFQSRRPNTSFCFLDIRSPGLGDTAMYLCATSRGLAGIYNEQFFGPGTRLTVL.